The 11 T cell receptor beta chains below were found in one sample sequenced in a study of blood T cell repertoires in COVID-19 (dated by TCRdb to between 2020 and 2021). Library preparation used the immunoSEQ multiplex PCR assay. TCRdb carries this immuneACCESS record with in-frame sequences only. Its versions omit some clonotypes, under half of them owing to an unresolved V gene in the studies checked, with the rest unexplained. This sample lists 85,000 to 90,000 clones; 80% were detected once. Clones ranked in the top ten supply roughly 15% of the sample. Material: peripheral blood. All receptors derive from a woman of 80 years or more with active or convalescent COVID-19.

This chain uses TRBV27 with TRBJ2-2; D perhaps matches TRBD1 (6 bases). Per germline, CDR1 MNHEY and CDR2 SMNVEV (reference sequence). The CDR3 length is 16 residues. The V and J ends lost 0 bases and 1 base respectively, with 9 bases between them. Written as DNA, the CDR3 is TGTGCCAGCAGTTTATCCCCAGGGGTGAACACCGGGGAGCTGTTTTTT. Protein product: CASSLSPGVNTGELFF.

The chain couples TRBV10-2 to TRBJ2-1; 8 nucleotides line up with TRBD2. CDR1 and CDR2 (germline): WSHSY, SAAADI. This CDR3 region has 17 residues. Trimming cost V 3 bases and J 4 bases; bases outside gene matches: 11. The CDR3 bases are TGCGCCAGCAGTGATACGCTTTCGGGAGGGATTTACAATGAGCAGTTCTTC. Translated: CASSDTLSGGIYNEQFF.

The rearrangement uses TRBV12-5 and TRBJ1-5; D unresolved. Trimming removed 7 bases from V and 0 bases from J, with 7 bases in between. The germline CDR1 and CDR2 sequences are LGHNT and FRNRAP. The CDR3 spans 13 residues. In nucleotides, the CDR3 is TGTGCTAGTGACGAGAATAGCAATCAGCCCCAGCATTTT. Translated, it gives CASDENSNQPQHF.

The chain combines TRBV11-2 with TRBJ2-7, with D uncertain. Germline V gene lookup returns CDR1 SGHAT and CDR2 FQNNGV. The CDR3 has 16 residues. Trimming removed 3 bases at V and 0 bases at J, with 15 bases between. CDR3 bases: TGTGCCAGCAGCTTCTGGCGAGCGAACGGCTCCTACGAGCAGTACTTC. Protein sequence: CASSFWRANGSYEQYF.

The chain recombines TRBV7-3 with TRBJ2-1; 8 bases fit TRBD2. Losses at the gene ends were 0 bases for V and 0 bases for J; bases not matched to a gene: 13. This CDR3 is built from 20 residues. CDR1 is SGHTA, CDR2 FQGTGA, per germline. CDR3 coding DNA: TGTGCCAGCAGCTTAACGGCCAGCGGGGGCACCACGAGCTCCTACAATGAGCAGTTCTTC. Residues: CASSLTASGGTTSSYNEQFF.

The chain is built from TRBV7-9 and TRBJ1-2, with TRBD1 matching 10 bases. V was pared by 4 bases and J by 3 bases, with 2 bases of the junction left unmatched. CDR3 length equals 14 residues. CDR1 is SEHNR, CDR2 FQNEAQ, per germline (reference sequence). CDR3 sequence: CASSWTGGDYGYTF. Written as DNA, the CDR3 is TGTGCCAGCAGCTGGACAGGGGGGGACTATGGCTACACCTTC.

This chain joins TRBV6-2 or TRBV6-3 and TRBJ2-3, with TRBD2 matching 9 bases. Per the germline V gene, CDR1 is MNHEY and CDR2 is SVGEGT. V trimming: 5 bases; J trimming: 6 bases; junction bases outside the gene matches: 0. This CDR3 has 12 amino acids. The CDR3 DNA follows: TGTGCCAGCAGTCTAGCGGGGGATACGCAGTATTTT. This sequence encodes CASSLAGDTQYF.

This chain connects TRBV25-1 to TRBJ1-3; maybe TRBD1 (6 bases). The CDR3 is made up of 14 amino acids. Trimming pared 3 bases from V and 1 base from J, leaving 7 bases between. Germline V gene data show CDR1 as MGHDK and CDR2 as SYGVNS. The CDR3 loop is CASSDTGSGNTIYF. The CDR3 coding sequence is TGTGCCAGCAGTGATACAGGGTCTGGAAACACCATATATTTT.

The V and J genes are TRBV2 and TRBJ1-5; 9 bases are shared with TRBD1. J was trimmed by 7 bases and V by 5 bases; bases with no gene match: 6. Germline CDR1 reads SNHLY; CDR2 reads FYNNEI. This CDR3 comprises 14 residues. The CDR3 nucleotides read TGTGCCAGCAGTTCACAGGGGGCTGGACAGCCCCAGCATTTT. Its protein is CASSSQGAGQPQHF.

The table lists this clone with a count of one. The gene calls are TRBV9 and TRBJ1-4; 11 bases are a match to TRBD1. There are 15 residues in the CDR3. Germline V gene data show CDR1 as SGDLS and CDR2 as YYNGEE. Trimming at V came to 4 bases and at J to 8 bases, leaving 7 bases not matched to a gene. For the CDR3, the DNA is TGTGCCAGCAGCCCGAGGACAGGGGGCCAGGAAAAACTGTTTTTT. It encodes CASSPRTGGQEKLFF.

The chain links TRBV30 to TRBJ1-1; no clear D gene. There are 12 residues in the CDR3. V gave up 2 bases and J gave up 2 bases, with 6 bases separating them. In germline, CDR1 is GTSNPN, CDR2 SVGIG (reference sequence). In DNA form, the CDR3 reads TGTGCCTGGAGTTTGGCAAACACTGAAGCTTTCTTT. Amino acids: CAWSLANTEAFF.